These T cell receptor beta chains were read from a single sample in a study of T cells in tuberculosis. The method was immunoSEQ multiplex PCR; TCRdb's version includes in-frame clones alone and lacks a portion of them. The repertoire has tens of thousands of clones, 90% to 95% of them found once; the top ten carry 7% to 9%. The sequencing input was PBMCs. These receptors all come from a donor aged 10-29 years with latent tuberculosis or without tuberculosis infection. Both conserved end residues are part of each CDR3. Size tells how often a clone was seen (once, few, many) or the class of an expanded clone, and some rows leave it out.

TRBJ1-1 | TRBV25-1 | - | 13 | CASSEGGEGEAFF
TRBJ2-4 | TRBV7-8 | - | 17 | CASSLSGQGLSKNIQYF
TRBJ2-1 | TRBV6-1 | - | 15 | CASSDLAGEGDEQFF
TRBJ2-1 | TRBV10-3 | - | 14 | CATTSGSLYNEQFF
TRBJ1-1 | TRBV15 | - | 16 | CATSRGPQTRISEAFF
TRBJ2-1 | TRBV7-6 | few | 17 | CASSLRFSGSIYNEQFF
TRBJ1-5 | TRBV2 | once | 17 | CASSELGGQGPTQPQHF
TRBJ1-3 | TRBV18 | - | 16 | CASSPPGQGSGNTIYF
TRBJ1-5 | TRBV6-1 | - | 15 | CANGDRIHSNQPQHF
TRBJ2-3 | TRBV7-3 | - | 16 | CASSLLPGSNTDTQYF
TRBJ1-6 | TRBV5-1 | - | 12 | CASSFEGDTLHF
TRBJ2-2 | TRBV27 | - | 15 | CASKDGGGRAGELFF